These 6 T cell receptor beta chains originate from one sample sequenced in a study of glioma-infiltrating T cells. Amplification of TCR alpha and beta CDR3 regions from RNA used iRepertoire nested multiplex PCR. Each CDR3 protein gets one entry after TCRdb re-called the multiplex PCR reads with MiXCR. The repertoire has about 180,000 distinct CDR3 sequences, more than 35% of them found once; the top ten carry around 5.3%. Sequenced input: glioma tissue, nonneoplastic brain tissue, or PBMCs (not recorded which). These receptors all stem from a human donor with low-grade glioma or glioblastoma, undergoing nonglioma brain surgery, or in good health (not recorded which).

About this clonotype: A much larger clone differs by one base, so this may be a read error. J is TRBJ2-7 and V is TRBV20-1; 9 nucleotides line up with TRBD2. Looked up from germline, CDR1 is DFQATT and CDR2 is SNEGSKA (reference sequence). Trimming removed 1 base from V and 6 bases from J; junction bases left unmatched: 10. The CDR3 has 15 amino acids. CDR3 region: CSARVTGIAGVEQYF. CDR3 nucleotides: TGCAGTGCTAGAGTAACCGGAATAGCGGGAGTCGAGCAGTACTTC.

To note about this clonotype: At one end the junction does not follow the germline gene, possibly because of a read error. The rearrangement links TRBV10-3 to TRBJ2-7; D is possibly TRBD1 (6 bases). CDR1 and CDR2 from the germline V gene are ENHRY and SYGVKD. The CDR3 covers 12 residues. CDR3 nucleotide sequence: TGTGCCATCAGTTTACAGGGCAGCGAGAAGTACTTC. Its protein is CAISLQGSEKYF.

At least ten counts were recorded for this clonotype. The chain couples TRBV27 to TRBJ2-3, with 11 bases that match TRBD2. The CDR3 runs 20 residues. After removal of 6 bases from V and 5 bases from J, the junction contained 22 bases not matched to a gene. Germline V CDR1 and CDR2: MNHEY, SMNVEV (reference sequence). CDR3 nucleotide sequence: TGTGCCAGCAGGAGTCTGGGGTCGAGGGGTAGCGGGAGGGTCGGAGATACGCAGTATTTT. Amino acids: CASRSLGSRGSGRVGDTQYF.

A note on this clonotype: The germline gene is not matched at one end of the junction; a read error may be the cause. The chain couples TRBV10-3 to TRBJ2-7, with TRBD1 identical over 8 bases. The CDR3 runs 13 residues. The germline CDR1 and CDR2 sequences are ENHRY and SYGVKD. In DNA form, the CDR3 reads TGTGCCATCACCCAAGTACAGGGGGGCGAGAAGTACTTC. This codes for CAITQVQGGEKYF.

At least ten counts were recorded for this clonotype. This rearrangement joins TRBV28 to TRBJ2-5; 10 bases match TRBD1. The V and J ends lost 2 bases and 3 bases, in that order; junction bases with no gene match: 0. CDR1 is MDHEN and CDR2 is SYDVKM in the germline V gene. The CDR3 is 14 amino acids. CDR3 sequence (DNA): TGTGCCAGCAGTTTAGGGACAGGGGAAGAGACCCAGTACTTC. The encoded protein is CASSLGTGEETQYF.

The table lists this clonotype with a few counts. V usage is TRBV5-1 and J usage is TRBJ1-2; D is unclear. The V end lost 3 bases, the J end lost 2 bases, and 11 bases lay between the germline ends. There are 14 residues in the CDR3. Germline assignment: CDR1 SGHRS and CDR2 YFSETQ. CDR3 sequence reads: CASSSDQPNYGYTF. The CDR3 DNA reads as TGCGCCAGCAGCTCAGACCAGCCAAACTATGGCTACACCTTC.